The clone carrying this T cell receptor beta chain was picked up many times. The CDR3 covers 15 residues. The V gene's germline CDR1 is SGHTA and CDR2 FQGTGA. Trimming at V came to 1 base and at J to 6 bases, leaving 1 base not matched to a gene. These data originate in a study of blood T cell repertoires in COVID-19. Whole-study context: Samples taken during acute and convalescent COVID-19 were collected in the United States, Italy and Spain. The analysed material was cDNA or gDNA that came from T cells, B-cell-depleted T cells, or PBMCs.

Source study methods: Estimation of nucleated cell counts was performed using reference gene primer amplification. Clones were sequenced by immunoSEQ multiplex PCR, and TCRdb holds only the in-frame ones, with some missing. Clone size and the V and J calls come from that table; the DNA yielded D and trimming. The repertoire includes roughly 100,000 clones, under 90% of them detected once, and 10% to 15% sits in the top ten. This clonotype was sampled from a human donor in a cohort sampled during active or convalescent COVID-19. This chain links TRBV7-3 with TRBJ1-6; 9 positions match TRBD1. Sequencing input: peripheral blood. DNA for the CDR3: TGTGCCAGCAGCTTAAACAGGGGGCTTAATTCACCCCTCCACTTT. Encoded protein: CASSLNRGLNSPLHF.